A single sample is the source of the 27 T cell receptor beta chains below, sequenced in a study of control samples from healthy donors and cancer patients. TCRdb's table, derived via immunoSEQ multiplex PCR, lists solely in-frame clones and lacks some. The data show 100,000 or so clones, with approximately 90% seen just once and 7.8% held by the top ten. The sample was blood. These receptors were obtained from a man under 40 in good health.

This rearrangement joins TRBV10-3 to TRBJ1-1; 10 bases fit TRBD1. Trimming removed 6 bases from V and 5 bases from J; junction bases left unmatched: 6. Germline V gene sequence: CDR1 ENHRY, CDR2 SYGVKD. The CDR3 covers 14 residues. CDR3 DNA: TGTGCCATCAGACGGGACAGGGGAACAACTGAAGCTTTCTTT. The encoded protein is CAIRRDRGTTEAFF.

This chain uses TRBV11-2 with TRBJ1-2, with D maybe TRBD1 (5 bases). The germline V and J ends were trimmed by 0 bases and 4 bases, with 15 bases remaining between them. Per germline, CDR1 SGHAT and CDR2 FQNNGV. CDR3 size: 16 residues. The CDR3 is CASSLDAGANPYGYTF. The CDR3 nucleotides are TGTGCCAGCAGCTTAGATGCCGGGGCCAACCCCTATGGCTACACCTTC. Full variable domain (remainder filled in from reference TRBV11-2 and TRBJ1-2): EAGVAQSPRYKIIEKRQSVAFWCNPISGHATLYWYQQILGQGPKLLIQFQNNGVVDDSQLPKDRFSAERLKGVDSTLKIQPAKLEDSAVYLCASSLDAGANPYGYTFGSGTRLTVV.

This rearrangement joins TRBV19 to TRBJ1-3; D gene unclear. Germline CDR1 and CDR2: LNHDA and SQIVND (reference sequence). Trimming cost V 5 bases and J 4 bases, with 12 bases left between them. The CDR3 has 14 amino acids. The CDR3 spells CASSQTGLGNTIYF. DNA of the CDR3: TGTGCCAGTAGTCAAACGGGTCTCGGAAACACCATATATTTT.

The V call is TRBV28, the J call TRBJ2-7, with TRBD1 matching 8 bases. Germline trimming cut 5 bases from V and 2 bases from J; bases unmatched to any gene: 11. The germline V gene encodes CDR1 MDHEN and CDR2 SYDVKM. The CDR3 is 16 amino acids. Here the CDR3 reads CASSTLGQGLAYEQYF. Here the CDR3 DNA reads TGTGCCAGCAGTACCCTAGGACAGGGTTTGGCCTACGAGCAGTACTTC.

The gene calls are TRBV7-8 and TRBJ2-1; tentative D call: TRBD2 (6 bases). Germline CDR1 SGHVS, CDR2 FQNEAQ. CDR3 size: 15 residues. With 1 base removed from V and 7 bases from J, the gap between germline ends came to 14 bases. CDR3 bases: TGTGCCAGCAGCTTAGTGGAGGGCCCGAGGAATGAGCAGTTCTTC. Amino acids: CASSLVEGPRNEQFF.

The genes are TRBV15 and TRBJ1-3; D perhaps matches TRBD1 (5 bases). Germline V CDR1 and CDR2: LNHNV, YYDKDF (reference sequence). Trimming shortened V by 3 bases and J by 0 bases, and 15 bases separated the two germline ends. The CDR3 runs to 17 residues. In nucleotides, the CDR3 is TGTGCCACCAGCAGGGGTTCAACAGGCGTCTCTGGAAACACCATATATTTT. It codes for CATSRGSTGVSGNTIYF.

The CDR3 reads CASSSPGQGTYSNQPQHF. DNA of the CDR3: TGTGCCAGTAGTTCGCCGGGACAGGGAACTTATAGCAATCAGCCCCAGCATTTT. The chain couples TRBV19 to TRBJ1-5, with 9 positions matching TRBD1. V gave up 5 bases and J gave up 0 bases; unmatched junction bases: 11. The length of the CDR3 is 18 residues. Germline-derived CDR1 and CDR2 are LNHDA and SQIVND (reference sequence).

The rearrangement uses TRBV24-1 and TRBJ2-1; 9 bases map to TRBD2. J gave up 4 bases and V 1 base, and 4 bases lay outside the gene matches. The CDR3 covers 16 residues. Germline CDR1 reads KGHDR; CDR2 reads SFDVKD. This CDR3 reads CATSDFGGRGYNEQFF. CDR3 nucleotide sequence: TGTGCCACCAGTGATTTCGGCGGGAGGGGTTACAATGAGCAGTTCTTC.

This chain connects TRBV19 to TRBJ2-5; D may be TRBD1 (7 bases). Looked up from germline, CDR1 is LNHDA and CDR2 is SQIVND (reference sequence). The CDR3 extends over 13 amino acids. V lost 5 bases and J lost 4, with 11 bases in between. The CDR3: CASSLQGGETQYF. The CDR3 bases are TGTGCCAGTAGTCTTCAGGGGGGAGAGACCCAGTACTTC.

The genes are TRBV6-1 and TRBJ1-2; TRBD1 might be the D (5 bases). Germline V lookup: CDR1 MNHNS, CDR2 SASEGT. The CDR3 is 18 residues long. V was trimmed by 3 bases and J by 2 bases, leaving 22 bases between them. DNA of the CDR3: TGTGCCAGCAGTGAGAGGTCTTCGGGACGGTCGGCGAACTATGGCTACACCTTC. Translation gives CASSERSSGRSANYGYTF.

The rearrangement links TRBV28 to TRBJ1-2; TRBD1 aligns across 7 bases. Germline-derived CDR1 and CDR2 are MDHEN and SYDVKM. V shed 9 bases, J shed 0 bases, and the junction held 7 bases outside the gene matches. There are 14 residues in the CDR3. The CDR3 DNA reads as TGTGCCAGTCTTGGGACAGCCGCTAACTATGGCTACACCTTC. It specifies CASLGTAANYGYTF.

This clone was found once. The chain couples TRBV6-5 to TRBJ2-7; D perhaps matches TRBD1 (6 bases). This CDR3 is 13 amino acids long. Germline V lookup: CDR1 MNHEY, CDR2 SVGAGI. Trimming shortened V by 6 bases and J by 1 base, and 10 bases separated the two germline ends. In nucleotides, the CDR3 is TGTGCCAGCAGATCTACAGGGTCCTACGAGCAGTACTTC. This translates into CASRSTGSYEQYF.

This rearrangement joins TRBV6-6 to TRBJ1-1, with TRBD1 identical over 8 bases. Germline CDR1 and CDR2: MNHNY and SVGAGI (reference sequence). The length of the CDR3 is 15 residues. Germline trimming cut 2 bases from V and 4 bases from J; bases unmatched to any gene: 6. The CDR3 loop is CASSYGQGKITEAFF. In nucleotides, the CDR3 is TGTGCCAGCAGTTACGGACAGGGTAAGATCACTGAAGCTTTCTTT.

The chain has TRBV19 and TRBJ2-5, with D possibly being TRBD2 (6 bases). In germline, CDR1 is LNHDA, CDR2 SQIVND (reference sequence). The V gene lost 10 bases and the J gene lost 5 bases, with 26 bases spanning the gap. The CDR3 sequence is 16 residues long. This CDR3 reads CATQGSRDSPRETQYF. The CDR3 DNA is TGTGCCACCCAAGGAAGCCGGGACTCCCCGCGGGAGACCCAGTACTTC.

This chain uses TRBV28 with TRBJ2-7; D uncertain. The V gene's germline CDR1 is MDHEN and CDR2 SYDVKM. The ends were cut back, 5 bases at V and 0 bases at J, with 11 bases in the middle. The CDR3 runs to 14 residues. Here the CDR3 DNA reads TGTGCCAGCAGTCCCTTCTACTACTCCTACGAGCAGTACTTC. This translates into CASSPFYYSYEQYF.

J is TRBJ1-5 and V is TRBV9; maybe TRBD1 (5 bases). V dropped 0 bases and J dropped 5 bases, with 12 bases sitting between them. There are 15 residues in the CDR3. Germline V gene sequence: CDR1 SGDLS, CDR2 YYNGEE. This CDR3 reads CASSVDGASDQPQHF. CDR3 DNA: TGTGCCAGCAGCGTAGATGGGGCGAGTGATCAGCCCCAGCATTTT.

The gene calls are TRBV6-5 and TRBJ1-2, with 8 bases identical to TRBD1. Germline loops: CDR1 MNHEY, CDR2 SVGAGI. Trimming took 6 bases from V and 8 from J; bases not matched to a gene: 11. This CDR3 has 14 residues. The CDR3 spells CASRRTGTGSGYTF. CDR3 bases: TGTGCCAGCAGGAGAACCGGGACAGGCAGCGGCTACACCTTC.

The chain uses TRBV28 and TRBJ2-7; TRBD2 matches at 8 bases. The CDR3 loop spans 15 amino acids. Germline V gene data show CDR1 as MDHEN and CDR2 as SYDVKM. V was pared by 6 bases and J by 2 bases, with 9 bases of the junction left unmatched. The CDR3 spells CASRPWTSSAYEQYF. Here the CDR3 DNA reads TGTGCCAGCAGACCTTGGACTAGCAGTGCCTACGAGCAGTACTTC. The complete variable domain, with remaining parts taken from reference TRBV28 and TRBJ2-7, reads DVKVTQSSRYLVKRTGEKVFLECVQDMDHENMFWYRQDPGLGLRLIYFSYDVKMKEKGDIPEGYSVSREKKERFSLILESASTNQTSMYLCASRPWTSSAYEQYFGPGTRLTVT.

The V and J genes are TRBV6-2 or TRBV6-3 and TRBJ2-1; 7 bases align to TRBD2. This CDR3 has 17 amino acids. Germline trimming cut 5 bases from V and 1 base from J; bases unmatched to any gene: 11. Looked up from germline, CDR1 is MNHEY and CDR2 is SVGEGT. The CDR3 reads CASSPLRASGSYNEQFF. In nucleotides, the CDR3 is TGTGCCAGCAGTCCCCTCCGGGCTAGCGGTTCCTACAATGAGCAGTTCTTC.

Only one count was recorded for this clone. CDR3 region: CSASSGNQPQHF. CDR3 nucleotides: TGCAGTGCTAGTTCGGGAAATCAGCCCCAGCATTTT. The V and J genes are TRBV20-1 and TRBJ1-5; D not certain. Per the germline V gene, CDR1 is DFQATT and CDR2 is SNEGSKA (reference sequence). This CDR3 contains 12 residues. The ends were cut back, 3 bases at V and 4 bases at J, with 7 bases in the middle.

The V gene is TRBV7-3, the J gene TRBJ2-3; D is uncertain. The germline gives CDR1 SGHTA, CDR2 FQGTGA. The CDR3 has 16 amino acids. Trimming took off 1 base at V and 6 bases at J, with 17 bases between the two ends. The CDR3 region has the DNA TGTGCCAGCAGCTTAAGGGCTAATCAAGCTGGGGATACGCAGTATTTT. As protein: CASSLRANQAGDTQYF.

The V call is TRBV28, the J call TRBJ2-3; TRBD2 agrees at 10 bases. The V segment lost 3 bases and the J segment 4 bases; nucleotides outside the gene matches: 4. The CDR3 has 15 amino acids. In germline, CDR1 is MDHEN, CDR2 SYDVKM. The CDR3 region is CASSFLAGVPDTQYF. Here the CDR3 DNA reads TGTGCCAGCAGTTTCCTAGCGGGAGTTCCAGATACGCAGTATTTT.

The chain combines TRBV6-5 with TRBJ1-3; 7 bases match TRBD1. This CDR3 contains 14 residues. The ends lost 11 bases at V and 4 bases at J; junction bases unmatched: 11. Germline assignment: CDR1 MNHEY and CDR2 SVGAGI. The CDR3 region has the DNA TGTGCCGGAGGGACCGGGACAGAAGGAAACACCATATATTTT. This codes for CAGGTGTEGNTIYF.

The J gene is TRBJ2-1, the V gene TRBV29-1, with 10 bases that match TRBD2. From germline, CDR1 is SQVTM and CDR2 ANQGSEA. The CDR3 length is 17 residues. V lost 6 bases to trimming and J lost 6 bases; unmatched junction nucleotides: 17. CDR3 amino acids: CSVFASWTSGGGNEQFF. The CDR3 DNA sequence: TGCAGCGTCTTTGCAAGCTGGACTAGCGGCGGGGGCAATGAGCAGTTCTTC.

Concerning this clone itself: The junction departs from the called germline gene at one end, perhaps through a read error. The chain recombines TRBV7-9 with TRBJ2-1; D gene unclear. This CDR3 has 11 residues. The germline V gene encodes CDR1 SEHNR and CDR2 FQNEAQ (reference sequence). The CDR3: CASTLGFEQFF. CDR3 bases: TGTGCCAGCACCTTAGGGTTCGAGCAGTTCTTC.

V is TRBV25-1 and J is TRBJ1-2; D ambiguous. The CDR3 consists of 12 residues. Per germline, CDR1 MGHDK and CDR2 SYGVNS. Trimming stripped 5 bases from V and 5 bases from J, with 9 bases between. This CDR3 reads CASSPAGYGYTF. The CDR3 DNA is TGTGCCAGCAGTCCCGCTGGATATGGCTACACCTTC.

The rearrangement uses TRBV28 and TRBJ1-2; D gene uncertain. The germline V gene encodes CDR1 MDHEN and CDR2 SYDVKM. There are 12 residues in the CDR3. V gave up 3 bases and J gave up 0 bases, with 2 bases separating them. This CDR3 reads CASSLTNYGYTF. For the CDR3, the DNA is TGTGCCAGCAGTTTGACTAACTATGGCTACACCTTC.